Detailed here is one TCR beta chain. Its matching antigen is unknown. The junction had 6 bases not matched to a gene; V was cut back by 0 bases and J by 6 bases. CDR1 and CDR2 (germline): MNHEY, SMNVEV (reference sequence). The CDR3 is 15 residues long. Only in-frame clones appear in the TCRdb table, and some are missing; sequencing was by immunoSEQ multiplex PCR. This sample has about 14,000 clones, with around 89% found just once. The source of the sample is a study of monozygotic twins with cystic fibrosis. Broader study findings: No link emerged between shared CDR3 counts and age, concordance or severity.

Sequences were obtained from blood. This rearrangement joins TRBV27 to TRBJ2-7; 9 positions agree with TRBD1. The sequence was collected from a boy between 10 and 17 years old with cystic fibrosis. The CDR3 bases are TGTGCCAGCAGTTTATCGAGGACAGGGGCTGCCGAGCAGTACTTC. This codes for CASSLSRTGAAEQYF.